Listed below are T cell receptor beta chains from one sample, sequenced in a study of T cells after yellow fever vaccination. One entry per CDR3 protein, called by TCRdb with MiXCR from the 5' RACE reads. The sample yields about 210,000 distinct CDR3 sequences, 6% to 8% seen once. The source material was CD4+ T cells sorted from PBMCs, sampled on the day of the yellow fever booster vaccination. The source of these receptors is a man aged 30 to 45 who received the YFV17D yellow fever vaccine. Each CDR3 is given with its conserved first and last residue. The D gene is left open where the match is weak. Clone size appears in some rows only: once, few, many, or a class for an expanded clone.

D gene: .
J gene: TRBJ2-7
CDR3 length: 14
clone size: few
V gene: TRBV10-3
CDR3 DNA: TGTGCCATCTCTCCGGGAGCAAACTCCTACGAGCAGTACTTC
CDR3 protein: CAISPGANSYEQYF

D gene: TRBD1
J gene: TRBJ2-2
CDR3 length: 15
clone size: many
V gene: TRBV5-1
CDR3 DNA: TGCGCCAGCAAAGTTGGACAGGGCAATGCCGGGGAGCTGTTTTTT
CDR3 protein: CASKVGQGNAGELFF

D gene: TRBD1
J gene: TRBJ2-7
CDR3 length: 15
clone size: many
V gene: TRBV5-1
CDR3 DNA: TGCGCCAGCAGCTTCACCCGGGACAGGGGAGGCGAGCAGTACTTC
CDR3 protein: CASSFTRDRGGEQYF

D gene: .
J gene: TRBJ2-5
CDR3 length: 15
clone size: .
V gene: TRBV5-1
CDR3 DNA: TGCGCCAGCAGCTTGGCCCGTGATGAGGGAGAGACCCAGTACTTC
CDR3 protein: CASSLARDEGETQYF

D gene: .
J gene: TRBJ2-1
CDR3 length: 15
clone size: many
V gene: TRBV12-3/TRBV12-4
CDR3 DNA: TGTGCCAGCAGCTTCCTCGGGACCGGCTTCAATGAGCAGTTCTTC
CDR3 protein: CASSFLGTGFNEQFF

D gene: .
J gene: TRBJ2-2
CDR3 length: 16
clone size: .
V gene: TRBV28
CDR3 DNA: TGTGCCAGCAGTTCCCGGACCGGGTTAGCCACCGGGGAGCTGTTTTTT
CDR3 protein: CASSSRTGLATGELFF

D gene: TRBD2
J gene: TRBJ2-3
CDR3 length: 13
clone size: few
V gene: TRBV20-1
CDR3 DNA: TGCAGTGCTAGCGAGCGGGAGATAGATACGCAGTATTTT
CDR3 protein: CSASEREIDTQYF

D gene: .
J gene: TRBJ1-1
CDR3 length: 14
clone size: .
V gene: TRBV5-1
CDR3 DNA: TGCGCCAGCAGCTTGTGGGACCCCGGGGAATGGGCTTTCTTT
CDR3 protein: CASSLWDPGEWAFF

D gene: TRBD1
J gene: TRBJ2-2
CDR3 length: 17
clone size: many
V gene: TRBV18
CDR3 DNA: TGTGCCAGCTCACCGTTCGGGACAGGGGGCGCCGGCGGGGAGCTGTTTTTT
CDR3 protein: CASSPFGTGGAGGELFF

D gene: .
J gene: TRBJ2-7
CDR3 length: 15
clone size: many
V gene: TRBV3-1
CDR3 DNA: TGTGCCAGCAGCCAAGGTGTGGACTTGAACTACGAGCAGTACTTC
CDR3 protein: CASSQGVDLNYEQYF

D gene: TRBD1
J gene: TRBJ1-6
CDR3 length: 14
clone size: many
V gene: TRBV28
CDR3 DNA: TGTGCCAGCACAACGGGACAGGGTTATTCACCCCTCCACTTT
CDR3 protein: CASTTGQGYSPLHF

D gene: .
J gene: TRBJ2-1
CDR3 length: 18
clone size: many
V gene: TRBV4-2
CDR3 DNA: TGTGCCAGCAGCCAATCCCCCGGCGGGCTAAGCTCCTACAATGAGCAGTTCTTC
CDR3 protein: CASSQSPGGLSSYNEQFF

D gene: TRBD1
J gene: TRBJ2-7
CDR3 length: 13
clone size: few
V gene: TRBV10-3
CDR3 DNA: TGTGCCATCAGTGGGGACAGGGACTACGAGCAGTACTTC
CDR3 protein: CAISGDRDYEQYF

D gene: TRBD1
J gene: TRBJ2-7
CDR3 length: 14
clone size: few
V gene: TRBV7-3
CDR3 DNA: TGTGCCAGCAGCTCAACCGGGACAGGGGGCGAGCAGTACTTC
CDR3 protein: CASSSTGTGGEQYF

D gene: TRBD2
J gene: TRBJ2-1
CDR3 length: 13
clone size: few
V gene: TRBV20-1
CDR3 DNA: TGCAGTGCTAGACTAGCGGGGCCCAATGAGCAGTTCTTC
CDR3 protein: CSARLAGPNEQFF

D gene: .
J gene: TRBJ2-1
CDR3 length: 14
clone size: .
V gene: TRBV20-1
CDR3 DNA: TGCAGTGCATCGGACTGGCCCGTATACAATGAGCAGTTCTTC
CDR3 protein: CSASDWPVYNEQFF

D gene: .
J gene: TRBJ2-7
CDR3 length: 18
clone size: many
V gene: TRBV12-3/TRBV12-4
CDR3 DNA: TGTGCCAGCAGTGATTCCGGCGCGGCCCCGTGCTTTGACGGCGAGCAGTACTTC
CDR3 protein: CASSDSGAAPCFDGEQYF

D gene: TRBD2
J gene: TRBJ2-3
CDR3 length: 16
clone size: many
V gene: TRBV12-3/TRBV12-4
CDR3 DNA: TGTGCCAGCAGTCCCGGGACTAGCGGAGCCACAGATACGCAGTATTTT
CDR3 protein: CASSPGTSGATDTQYF

D gene: .
J gene: TRBJ1-4
CDR3 length: 16
clone size: many
V gene: TRBV4-1
CDR3 DNA: TGCGCCAGCAGCTCATCACGGATGCCCTCGGACGAAAAACTGTTTTTT
CDR3 protein: CASSSSRMPSDEKLFF

D gene: .
J gene: TRBJ2-7
CDR3 length: 12
clone size: few
V gene: TRBV18
CDR3 DNA: TGTGCCAGCTCACCGACCGCCTACGAGCAGTACTTC
CDR3 protein: CASSPTAYEQYF

D gene: TRBD2
J gene: TRBJ2-5
CDR3 length: 14
clone size: .
V gene: TRBV12-3/TRBV12-4
CDR3 DNA: TGTGCCAGCTGCCATAGCGGGAGGGAAGAGACCCAGTACTTC
CDR3 protein: CASCHSGREETQYF

D gene: .
J gene: TRBJ1-2
CDR3 length: 12
clone size: many
V gene: TRBV7-6
CDR3 DNA: TGTGCCAGCAGCCCGGGGGACTATGGCTACACCTTC
CDR3 protein: CASSPGDYGYTF

D gene: TRBD2
J gene: TRBJ2-3
CDR3 length: 21
clone size: few
V gene: TRBV28
CDR3 DNA: TGTGCCAGCAGTTTATTGGCCGGGAAACTAGCGGGAGGGCTCGGCACAGATACGCAGTATTTT
CDR3 protein: CASSLLAGKLAGGLGTDTQYF

D gene: TRBD2
J gene: TRBJ2-1
CDR3 length: 11
clone size: many
V gene: TRBV28
CDR3 DNA: TGTGCCAGCGAGGGCGGGAGAAGGCAGTTCTTC
CDR3 protein: CASEGGRRQFF

D gene: TRBD1
J gene: TRBJ2-3
CDR3 length: 15
clone size: .
V gene: TRBV4-1
CDR3 DNA: TGCGCCAGCAGCCAGGAACAGGGGAGCACAGATACGCAGTATTTT
CDR3 protein: CASSQEQGSTDTQYF

D gene: .
J gene: TRBJ1-5
CDR3 length: 13
clone size: few
V gene: TRBV5-5
CDR3 DNA: TGTGCCAGCAGCTCGTTTGGGGATCAGCCCCAGCATTTT
CDR3 protein: CASSSFGDQPQHF

D gene: TRBD2
J gene: TRBJ2-1
CDR3 length: 13
clone size: many
V gene: TRBV20-1
CDR3 DNA: TGCAGTGCTAGCGCGGGAGGGAACAATGAGCAGTTCTTC
CDR3 protein: CSASAGGNNEQFF

D gene: .
J gene: TRBJ2-7
CDR3 length: 12
clone size: many
V gene: TRBV7-2
CDR3 DNA: TGTGCCAGCAGCCTACTAGGAAGCGAGCAGTACTTC
CDR3 protein: CASSLLGSEQYF

D gene: .
J gene: TRBJ2-5
CDR3 length: 11
clone size: .
V gene: TRBV20-1
CDR3 DNA: TGCAGTGCTAGTGAGGCCGCGACCCAGTACTTC
CDR3 protein: CSASEAATQYF

D gene: TRBD1
J gene: TRBJ2-2
CDR3 length: 15
clone size: many
V gene: TRBV7-2
CDR3 DNA: TGTGCCAGCAGGCCCGGGACAGGGAGGACCGGGGAGCTGTTTTTT
CDR3 protein: CASRPGTGRTGELFF

D gene: TRBD2
J gene: TRBJ2-1
CDR3 length: 16
clone size: .
V gene: TRBV6-2/TRBV6-3
CDR3 DNA: TGTGCCAGCAGTTACCGTCGGGGGGACCGAATCAATGAGCAGTTCTTC
CDR3 protein: CASSYRRGDRINEQFF

D gene: .
J gene: TRBJ1-5
CDR3 length: 13
clone size: .
V gene: TRBV19
CDR3 DNA: TGTGCCAGTAGTGATCAGGTTAGACAGCCCCAGCATTTT
CDR3 protein: CASSDQVRQPQHF

D gene: TRBD1
J gene: TRBJ2-2
CDR3 length: 16
clone size: many
V gene: TRBV5-1
CDR3 DNA: TGCGCCAGCAGCTTGTCAGGACAGGGGATTTTCGGGGAGCTGTTTTTT
CDR3 protein: CASSLSGQGIFGELFF

D gene: TRBD2
J gene: TRBJ2-7
CDR3 length: 14
clone size: few
V gene: TRBV29-1
CDR3 DNA: TGCAGCGTTAGACCTAGCGGGAGGGCGTACGAGCAGTACTTC
CDR3 protein: CSVRPSGRAYEQYF

D gene: TRBD2
J gene: TRBJ2-3
CDR3 length: 17
clone size: .
V gene: TRBV15
CDR3 DNA: TGTGCCACCAGCAGAGGCATGGCTAGCGGAAGCACAGATACGCAGTATTTT
CDR3 protein: CATSRGMASGSTDTQYF

D gene: .
J gene: TRBJ1-1
CDR3 length: 17
clone size: many
V gene: TRBV29-1
CDR3 DNA: TGCAGCGTTAATCCTCCCGGCCGGGCCCTAAGTGGCACTGAAGCTTTCTTT
CDR3 protein: CSVNPPGRALSGTEAFF

D gene: .
J gene: TRBJ1-5
CDR3 length: 16
clone size: many
V gene: TRBV4-3
CDR3 DNA: TGCGCCAGCAGCCAAGACTTCCAGGGACGAAATCAGCCCCAGCATTTT
CDR3 protein: CASSQDFQGRNQPQHF

D gene: TRBD2
J gene: TRBJ2-2
CDR3 length: 15
clone size: .
V gene: TRBV19
CDR3 DNA: TGTGCCAGTAGATGGGAGGGGCGAGGCACCGGGGAGCTGTTTTTT
CDR3 protein: CASRWEGRGTGELFF

D gene: TRBD1
J gene: TRBJ2-7
CDR3 length: 13
clone size: few
V gene: TRBV29-1
CDR3 DNA: TGCAGCGTTAGACAGGGGACTTCTGGCGAGCAGTACTTC
CDR3 protein: CSVRQGTSGEQYF

D gene: TRBD1
J gene: TRBJ2-4
CDR3 length: 13
clone size: few
V gene: TRBV19
CDR3 DNA: TGTGCCAGTAGTATCCTGGACAGGGGGATTCAGTACTTC
CDR3 protein: CASSILDRGIQYF

D gene: .
J gene: TRBJ1-5
CDR3 length: 16
clone size: many
V gene: TRBV23-1
CDR3 DNA: TGCGCCAGCAGTCAATCGAAAGGTTTAAGCAATCAGCCCCAGCATTTT
CDR3 protein: CASSQSKGLSNQPQHF

D gene: TRBD1
J gene: TRBJ1-2
CDR3 length: 14
clone size: .
V gene: TRBV6-5
CDR3 DNA: TGTGCCAGCAGTTTAGGGACAGGGGGCTTCGGCTACACCTTC
CDR3 protein: CASSLGTGGFGYTF

D gene: .
J gene: TRBJ2-7
CDR3 length: 15
clone size: many
V gene: TRBV6-5
CDR3 DNA: TGTGCCAGCAGTTACTCAAGGCGGGACTCCTACGAGCAGTACTTC
CDR3 protein: CASSYSRRDSYEQYF